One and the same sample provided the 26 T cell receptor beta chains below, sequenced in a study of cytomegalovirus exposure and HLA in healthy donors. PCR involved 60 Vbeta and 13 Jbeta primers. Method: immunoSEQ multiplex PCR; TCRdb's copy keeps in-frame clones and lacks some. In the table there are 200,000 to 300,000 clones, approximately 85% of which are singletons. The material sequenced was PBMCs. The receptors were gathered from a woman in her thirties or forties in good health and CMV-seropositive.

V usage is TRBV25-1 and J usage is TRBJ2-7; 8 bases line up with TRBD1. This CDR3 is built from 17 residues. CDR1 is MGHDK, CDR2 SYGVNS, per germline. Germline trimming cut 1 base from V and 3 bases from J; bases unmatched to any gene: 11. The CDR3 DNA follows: TGTGCCAGCAGTGAATCAGTCGACAGGGGCTCCCACTACGAGCAGTACTTC. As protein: CASSESVDRGSHYEQYF.

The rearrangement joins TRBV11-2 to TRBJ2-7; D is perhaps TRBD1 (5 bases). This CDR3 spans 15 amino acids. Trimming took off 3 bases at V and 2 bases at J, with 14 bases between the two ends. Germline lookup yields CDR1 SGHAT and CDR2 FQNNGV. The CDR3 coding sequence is TGTGCCAGCAGCTTTTCCCCACAGGCCGCCTACGAGCAGTACTTC. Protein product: CASSFSPQAAYEQYF.

The CDR3 DNA sequence: TGCGCCAGCAGCCAGGCCGACAGGGCCTCGGGCGAGCAGTACTTC. Amino acid sequence: CASSQADRASGEQYF. This chain joins TRBV4-3 and TRBJ2-7, with 7 bases fitting TRBD1. Trimming removed 3 bases from V and 6 bases from J; junction bases left unmatched: 11. This CDR3 is built from 15 residues. CDR1 is LGHNA and CDR2 is YSLEER in the germline V gene.

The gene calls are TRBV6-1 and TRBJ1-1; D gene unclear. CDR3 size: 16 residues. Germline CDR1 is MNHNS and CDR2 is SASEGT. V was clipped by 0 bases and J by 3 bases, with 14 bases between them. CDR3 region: CASSEALGSEDTEAFF. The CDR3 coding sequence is TGTGCCAGCAGTGAAGCGCTTGGCAGTGAGGACACTGAAGCTTTCTTT.

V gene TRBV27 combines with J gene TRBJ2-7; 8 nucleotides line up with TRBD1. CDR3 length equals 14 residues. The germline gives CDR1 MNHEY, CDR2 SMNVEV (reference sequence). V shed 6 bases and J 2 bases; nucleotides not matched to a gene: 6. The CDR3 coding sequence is TGTGCCAGCAGACAAGGGACAGGAGCCTACGAGCAGTACTTC. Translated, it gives CASRQGTGAYEQYF.

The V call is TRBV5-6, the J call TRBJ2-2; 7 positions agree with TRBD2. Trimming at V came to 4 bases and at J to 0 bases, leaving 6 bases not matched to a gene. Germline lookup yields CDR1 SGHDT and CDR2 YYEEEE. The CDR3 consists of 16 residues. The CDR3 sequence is CASSLPSGSNTGELFF. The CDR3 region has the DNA TGTGCCAGCAGCCTCCCTAGCGGATCGAACACCGGGGAGCTGTTTTTT.

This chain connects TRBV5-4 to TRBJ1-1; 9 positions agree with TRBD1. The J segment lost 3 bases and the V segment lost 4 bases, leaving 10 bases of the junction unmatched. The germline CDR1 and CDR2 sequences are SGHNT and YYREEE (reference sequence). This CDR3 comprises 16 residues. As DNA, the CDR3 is TGTGCCAGCAGCGTACCGGACAGGGGAGATTACACTGAAGCTTTCTTT. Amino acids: CASSVPDRGDYTEAFF.

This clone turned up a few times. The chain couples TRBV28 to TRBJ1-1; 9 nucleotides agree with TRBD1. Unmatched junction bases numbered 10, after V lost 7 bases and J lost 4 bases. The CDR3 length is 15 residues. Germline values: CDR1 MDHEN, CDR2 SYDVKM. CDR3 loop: CASNLPGQGRTEAFF. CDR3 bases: TGTGCCAGCAACCTCCCGGGACAGGGCCGCACTGAAGCTTTCTTT. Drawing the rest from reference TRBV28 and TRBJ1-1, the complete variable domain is DVKVTQSSRYLVKRTGEKVFLECVQDMDHENMFWYRQDPGLGLRLIYFSYDVKMKEKGDIPEGYSVSREKKERFSLILESASTNQTSMYLCASNLPGQGRTEAFFGQGTRLTVV.

CDR3 protein: CASSRDLQKTQYF. The CDR3 DNA is TGTGCCAGCAGCCGGGACTTGCAAAAGACCCAGTACTTC. V and J are TRBV7-2 and TRBJ2-5; possibly TRBD2 for D (6 bases). Germline CDR1 reads SGHTA; CDR2 reads FQGNSA. The CDR3 sequence is 13 residues long. The germline V and J ends were trimmed by 5 bases and 6 bases, with 13 bases remaining between them. Filled out from reference TRBV7-2 and TRBJ2-5, the complete variable domain reads GAGVSQSPSNKVTEKGKDVELRCDPISGHTALYWYRQSLGQGLEFLIYFQGNSAPDKSGLPSDRFSAERTGGSVSTLTIQRTQQEDSAVYLCASSRDLQKTQYFGPGTRLLVL.

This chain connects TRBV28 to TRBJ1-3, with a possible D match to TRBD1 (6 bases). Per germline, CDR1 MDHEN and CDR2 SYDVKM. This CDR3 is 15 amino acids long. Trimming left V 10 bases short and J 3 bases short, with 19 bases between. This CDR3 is CATNPGGLFGNTIYF. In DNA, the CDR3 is TGTGCCACCAACCCGGGGGGGCTTTTTGGAAACACCATATATTTT.

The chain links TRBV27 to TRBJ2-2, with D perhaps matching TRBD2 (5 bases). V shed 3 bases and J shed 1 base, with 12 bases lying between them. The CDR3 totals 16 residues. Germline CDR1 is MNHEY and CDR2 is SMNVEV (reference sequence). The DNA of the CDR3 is TGTGCCAGCAGTTTGGGCCTAGCAGGGAACACCGGGGAGCTGTTTTTT. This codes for CASSLGLAGNTGELFF.

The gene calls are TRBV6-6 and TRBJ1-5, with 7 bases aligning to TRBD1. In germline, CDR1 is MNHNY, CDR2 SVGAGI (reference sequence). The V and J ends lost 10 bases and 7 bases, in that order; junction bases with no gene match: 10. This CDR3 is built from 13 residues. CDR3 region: CATSRGVGQPQHF. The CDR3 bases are TGTGCCACCTCCAGGGGGGTAGGACAGCCCCAGCATTTT.

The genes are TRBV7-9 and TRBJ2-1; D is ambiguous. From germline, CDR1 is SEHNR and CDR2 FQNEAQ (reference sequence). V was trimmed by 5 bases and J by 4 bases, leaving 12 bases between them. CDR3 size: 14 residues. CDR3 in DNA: TGTGCCAGCAGCAACAGTAATGAGTACAATGAGCAGTTCTTC. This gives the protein CASSNSNEYNEQFF.

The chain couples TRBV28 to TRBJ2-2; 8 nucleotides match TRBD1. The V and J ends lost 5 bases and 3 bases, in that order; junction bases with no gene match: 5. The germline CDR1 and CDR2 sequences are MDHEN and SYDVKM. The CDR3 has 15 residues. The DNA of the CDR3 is TGTGCCAGCAGTCAGGGGGCTCGGGACACCGGGGAGCTGTTTTTT. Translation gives CASSQGARDTGELFF.

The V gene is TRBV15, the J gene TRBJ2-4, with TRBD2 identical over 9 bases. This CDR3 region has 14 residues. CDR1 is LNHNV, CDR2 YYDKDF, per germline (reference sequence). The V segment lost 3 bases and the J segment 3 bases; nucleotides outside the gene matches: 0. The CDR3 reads CATSSSGSKNIQYF. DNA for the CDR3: TGTGCCACCAGCAGTAGCGGGAGCAAAAACATTCAGTACTTC.

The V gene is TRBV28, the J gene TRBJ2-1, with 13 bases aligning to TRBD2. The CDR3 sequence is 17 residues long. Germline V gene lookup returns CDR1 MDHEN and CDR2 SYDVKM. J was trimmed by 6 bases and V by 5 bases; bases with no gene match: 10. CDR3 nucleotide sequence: TGTGCCAGCAGTACGCCGGGACTAGCGGGATCAGGCAATGAGCAGTTCTTC. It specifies CASSTPGLAGSGNEQFF.

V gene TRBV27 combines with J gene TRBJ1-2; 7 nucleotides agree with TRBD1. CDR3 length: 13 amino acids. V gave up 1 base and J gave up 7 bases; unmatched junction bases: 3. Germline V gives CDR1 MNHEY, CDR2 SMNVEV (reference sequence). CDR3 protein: CASSLFRGVGYTF. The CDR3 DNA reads TGTGCCAGCAGTTTATTCAGGGGGGTTGGCTACACCTTC.

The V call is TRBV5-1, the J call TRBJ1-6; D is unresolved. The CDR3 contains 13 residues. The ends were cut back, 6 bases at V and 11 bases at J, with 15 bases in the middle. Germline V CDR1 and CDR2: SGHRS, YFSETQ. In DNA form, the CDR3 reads TGCGCCAGCACGGTGGGCGACACCGCACCCCTCCACTTT. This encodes CASTVGDTAPLHF. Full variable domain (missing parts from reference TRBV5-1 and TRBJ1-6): KAGVTQTPRYLIKTRGQQVTLSCSPISGHRSVSWYQQTPGQGLQFLFEYFSETQRNKGNFPGRFSGRQFSNSRSEMNVSTLELGDSALYLCASTVGDTAPLHFGNGTRLTVT.

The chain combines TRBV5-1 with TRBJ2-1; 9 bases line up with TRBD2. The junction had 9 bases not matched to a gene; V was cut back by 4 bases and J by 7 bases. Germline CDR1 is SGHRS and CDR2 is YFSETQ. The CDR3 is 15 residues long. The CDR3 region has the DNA TGCGCCAGCAGCGGGTTGCGGGAGGGCCTGAATGAGCAGTTCTTC. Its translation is CASSGLREGLNEQFF.

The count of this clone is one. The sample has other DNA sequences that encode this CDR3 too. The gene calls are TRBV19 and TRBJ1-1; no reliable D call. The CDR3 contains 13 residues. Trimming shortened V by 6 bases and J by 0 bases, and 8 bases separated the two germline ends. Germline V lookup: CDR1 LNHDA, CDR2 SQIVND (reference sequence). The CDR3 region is CASSNRVNTEAFF. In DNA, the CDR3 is TGTGCCAGTAGCAACCGGGTGAACACTGAAGCTTTCTTT. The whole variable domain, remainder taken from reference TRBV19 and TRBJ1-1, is DGGITQSPKYLFRKEGQNVTLSCEQNLNHDAMYWYRQDPGQGLRLIYYSQIVNDFQKGDIAEGYSVSREKKESFPLTVTSAQKNPTAFYLCASSNRVNTEAFFGQGTRLTVV.

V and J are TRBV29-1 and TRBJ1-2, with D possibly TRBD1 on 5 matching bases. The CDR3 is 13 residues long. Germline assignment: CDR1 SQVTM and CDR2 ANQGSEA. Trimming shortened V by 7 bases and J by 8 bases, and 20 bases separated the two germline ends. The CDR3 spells CSADLGQGWGYTF. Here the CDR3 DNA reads TGCAGCGCCGACCTGGGGCAGGGATGGGGCTACACCTTC.

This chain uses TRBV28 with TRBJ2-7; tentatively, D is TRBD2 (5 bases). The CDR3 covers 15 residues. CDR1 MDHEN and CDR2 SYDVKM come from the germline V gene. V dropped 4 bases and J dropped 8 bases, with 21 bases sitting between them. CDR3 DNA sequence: TGTGCCAGCAGTTCTCCGGTCGTGGGCGGAGGAAAGCAGTACTTC. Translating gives CASSSPVVGGGKQYF.

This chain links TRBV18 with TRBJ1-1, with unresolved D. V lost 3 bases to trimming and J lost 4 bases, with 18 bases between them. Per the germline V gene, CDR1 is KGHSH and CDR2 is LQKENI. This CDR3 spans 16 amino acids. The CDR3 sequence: CASSPLEGLLGTEAFF. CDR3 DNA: TGTGCCAGCTCACCTTTAGAGGGCCTTTTAGGCACTGAAGCTTTCTTT.

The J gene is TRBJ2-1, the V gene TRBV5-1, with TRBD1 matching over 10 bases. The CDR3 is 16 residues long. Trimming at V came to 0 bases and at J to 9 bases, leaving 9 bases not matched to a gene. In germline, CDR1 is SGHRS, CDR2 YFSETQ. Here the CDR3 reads CASSLGGQGVFAEQFF. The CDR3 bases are TGCGCCAGCAGCTTGGGAGGACAGGGGGTGTTCGCTGAGCAGTTCTTC.

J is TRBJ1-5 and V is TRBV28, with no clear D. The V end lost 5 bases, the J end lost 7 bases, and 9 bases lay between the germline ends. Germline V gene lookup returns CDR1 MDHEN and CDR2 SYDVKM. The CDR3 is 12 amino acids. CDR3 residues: CASSQTGQPQHF. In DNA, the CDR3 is TGTGCCAGCAGTCAGACGGGGCAGCCCCAGCATTTT.

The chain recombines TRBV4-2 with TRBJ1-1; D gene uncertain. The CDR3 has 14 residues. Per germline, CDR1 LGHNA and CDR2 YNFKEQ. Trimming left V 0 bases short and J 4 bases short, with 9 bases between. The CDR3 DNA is TGTGCCAGCAGCCAAGATTTCCGTAGCACTGAAGCTTTCTTT. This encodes CASSQDFRSTEAFF.